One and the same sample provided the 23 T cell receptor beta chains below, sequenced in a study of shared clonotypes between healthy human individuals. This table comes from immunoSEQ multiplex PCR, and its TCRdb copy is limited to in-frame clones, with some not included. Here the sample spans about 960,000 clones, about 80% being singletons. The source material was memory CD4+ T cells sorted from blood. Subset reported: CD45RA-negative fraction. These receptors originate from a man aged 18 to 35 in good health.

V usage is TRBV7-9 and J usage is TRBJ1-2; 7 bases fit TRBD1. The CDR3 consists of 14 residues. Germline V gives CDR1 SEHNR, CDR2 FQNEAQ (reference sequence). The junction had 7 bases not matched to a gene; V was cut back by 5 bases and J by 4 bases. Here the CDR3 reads CASSQRDSSYGYTF. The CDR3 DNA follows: TGTGCCAGCAGCCAACGGGACAGTTCCTATGGCTACACCTTC.

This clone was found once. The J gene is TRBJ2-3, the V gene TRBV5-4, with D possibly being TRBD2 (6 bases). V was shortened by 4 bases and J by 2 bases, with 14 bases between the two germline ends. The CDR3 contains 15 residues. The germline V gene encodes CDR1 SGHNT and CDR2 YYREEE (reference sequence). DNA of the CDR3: TGTGCCAGCAGCCAGGACGGGGGATTCACAGATACGCAGTATTTT. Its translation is CASSQDGGFTDTQYF. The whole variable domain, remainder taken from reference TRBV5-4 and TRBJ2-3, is ETGVTQSPTHLIKTRGQQVTLRCSSQSGHNTVSWYQQALGQGPQFIFQYYREEENGRGNFPPRFSGLQFPNYSSELNVNALELDDSALYLCASSQDGGFTDTQYFGPGTRLTVL.

CDR3 nucleotide sequence: TGTGCCACCCAGAGGGACACCGGGGAGCTGTTTTTT. Amino acids: CATQRDTGELFF. The rearrangement joins TRBV6-5 to TRBJ2-2, with D perhaps matching TRBD2 (5 bases). The CDR3 totals 12 residues. Trimming removed 10 bases at V and 3 bases at J, with 9 bases between. Germline V CDR1 and CDR2: MNHEY, SVGAGI.

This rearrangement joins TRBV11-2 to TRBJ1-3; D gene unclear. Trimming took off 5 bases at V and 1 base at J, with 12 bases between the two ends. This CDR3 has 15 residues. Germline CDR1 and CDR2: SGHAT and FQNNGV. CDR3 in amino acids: CASSPSIRSGNTIYF. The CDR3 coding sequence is TGTGCCAGCAGCCCATCTATAAGGTCTGGAAACACCATATATTTT.

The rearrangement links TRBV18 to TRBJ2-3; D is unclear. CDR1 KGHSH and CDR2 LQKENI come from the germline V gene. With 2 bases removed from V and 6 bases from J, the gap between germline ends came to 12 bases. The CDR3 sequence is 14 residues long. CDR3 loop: CASSPTDSGDTQYF. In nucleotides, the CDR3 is TGTGCCAGCTCACCAACAGACTCCGGGGATACGCAGTATTTT.

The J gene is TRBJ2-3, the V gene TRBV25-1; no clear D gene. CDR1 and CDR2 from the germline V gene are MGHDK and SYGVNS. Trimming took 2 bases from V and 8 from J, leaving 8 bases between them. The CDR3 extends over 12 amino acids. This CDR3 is CASSEGLGTQYF. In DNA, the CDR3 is TGTGCCAGCAGTGAAGGTTTAGGTACGCAGTATTTT.

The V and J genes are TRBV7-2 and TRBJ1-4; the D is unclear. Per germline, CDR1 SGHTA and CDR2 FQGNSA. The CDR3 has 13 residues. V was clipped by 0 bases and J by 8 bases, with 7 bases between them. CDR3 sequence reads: CASSLAGREKLFF. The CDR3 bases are TGTGCCAGCAGCTTAGCGGGCAGAGAAAAACTGTTTTTT.

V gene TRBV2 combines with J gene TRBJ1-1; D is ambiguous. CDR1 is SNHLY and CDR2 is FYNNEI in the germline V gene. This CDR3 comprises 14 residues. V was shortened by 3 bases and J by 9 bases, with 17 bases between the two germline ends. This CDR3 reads CASSELQPMGKAFF. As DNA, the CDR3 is TGTGCCAGCAGTGAGTTGCAACCTATGGGGAAAGCTTTCTTT.

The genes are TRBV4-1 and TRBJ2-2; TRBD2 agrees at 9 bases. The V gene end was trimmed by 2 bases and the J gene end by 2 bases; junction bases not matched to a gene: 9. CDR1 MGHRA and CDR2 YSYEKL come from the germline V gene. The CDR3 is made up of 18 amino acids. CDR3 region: CASSQLLAGRSNTGELFF. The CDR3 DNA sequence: TGCGCCAGCAGCCAACTCCTAGCGGGGCGGTCTAACACCGGGGAGCTGTTTTTT.

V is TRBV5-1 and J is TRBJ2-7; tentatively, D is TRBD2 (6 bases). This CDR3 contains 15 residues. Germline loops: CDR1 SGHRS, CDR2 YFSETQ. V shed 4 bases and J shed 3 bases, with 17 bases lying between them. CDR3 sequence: CASSRGTSIFYEQYF. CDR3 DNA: TGCGCCAGCAGCCGCGGGACTTCGATCTTCTACGAGCAGTACTTC.

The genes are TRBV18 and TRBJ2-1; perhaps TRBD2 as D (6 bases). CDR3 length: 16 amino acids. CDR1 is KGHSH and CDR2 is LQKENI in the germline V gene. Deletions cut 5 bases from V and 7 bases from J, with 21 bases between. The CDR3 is CASSAGGTSLANEQFF. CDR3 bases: TGTGCCAGCTCAGCTGGCGGGACCTCTCTTGCGAATGAGCAGTTCTTC.

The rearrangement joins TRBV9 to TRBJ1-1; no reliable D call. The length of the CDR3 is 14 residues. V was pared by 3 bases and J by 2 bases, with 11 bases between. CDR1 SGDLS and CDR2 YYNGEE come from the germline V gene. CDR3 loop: CASSGVTLNTEAFF. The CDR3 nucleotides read TGTGCCAGCAGCGGTGTGACCCTTAACACTGAAGCTTTCTTT. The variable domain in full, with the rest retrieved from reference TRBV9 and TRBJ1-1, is DSGVTQTPKHLITATGQRVTLRCSPRSGDLSVYWYQQSLDQGLQFLIQYYNGEERAKGNILERFSAQQFPDLHSELNLSSLELGDSALYFCASSGVTLNTEAFFGQGTRLTVV.

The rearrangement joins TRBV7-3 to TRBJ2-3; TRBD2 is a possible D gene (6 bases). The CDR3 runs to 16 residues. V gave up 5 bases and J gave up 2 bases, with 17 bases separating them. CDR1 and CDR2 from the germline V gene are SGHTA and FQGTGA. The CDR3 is CASSLAGRGNTDTQYF. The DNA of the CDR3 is TGTGCCAGCAGCCTTGCCGGGCGGGGTAACACAGATACGCAGTATTTT.

This CDR3 is CASSFGQLNQPQHF. The CDR3 DNA sequence: TGTGCCAGCAGCTTTGGACAGCTGAATCAGCCCCAGCATTTT. The chain joins TRBV5-8 to TRBJ1-5; possibly TRBD1 for D (6 bases). Germline-derived CDR1 and CDR2 are SGHTS and YDEGEE. Trimming took off 2 bases at V and 4 bases at J, with 10 bases between the two ends. CDR3 size: 14 residues.

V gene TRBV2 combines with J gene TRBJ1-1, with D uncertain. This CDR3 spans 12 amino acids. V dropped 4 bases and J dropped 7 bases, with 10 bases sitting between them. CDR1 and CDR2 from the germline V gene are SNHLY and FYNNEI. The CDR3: CASSVMASEAFF. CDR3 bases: TGTGCCAGCAGTGTGATGGCAAGTGAAGCTTTCTTT.

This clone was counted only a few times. The CDR3 loop reads CASSWSGENTEAFF. As DNA, the CDR3 is TGCGCCAGCAGCTGGTCAGGGGAAAACACTGAAGCTTTCTTT. The chain carries TRBV5-1 and TRBJ1-1; TRBD1 might be the D (6 bases). The CDR3 spans 14 residues. CDR1 and CDR2 from the germline V gene are SGHRS and YFSETQ. The V gene lost 3 bases and the J gene lost 2 bases, with 11 bases spanning the gap. Full variable domain (remainder filled in from reference TRBV5-1 and TRBJ1-1): KAGVTQTPRYLIKTRGQQVTLSCSPISGHRSVSWYQQTPGQGLQFLFEYFSETQRNKGNFPGRFSGRQFSNSRSEMNVSTLELGDSALYLCASSWSGENTEAFFGQGTRLTVV.

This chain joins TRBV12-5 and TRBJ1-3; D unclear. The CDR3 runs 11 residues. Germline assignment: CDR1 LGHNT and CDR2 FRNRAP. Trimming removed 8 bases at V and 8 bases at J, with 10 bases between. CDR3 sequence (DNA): TGTGCTAGTTCGAGGCGAGACACCATATATTTT. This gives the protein CASSRRDTIYF.

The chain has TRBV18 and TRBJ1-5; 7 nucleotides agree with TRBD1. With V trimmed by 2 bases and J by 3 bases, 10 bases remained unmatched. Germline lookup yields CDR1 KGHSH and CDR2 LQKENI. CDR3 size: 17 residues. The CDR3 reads CASSPGGSGQSNQPQHF. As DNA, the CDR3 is TGTGCCAGCTCACCAGGGGGCTCGGGACAGTCCAATCAGCCCCAGCATTTT.

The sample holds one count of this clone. The CDR3 protein is CASSPPVPQPNQPQHF. The CDR3 DNA reads TGTGCCAGCTCACCACCGGTCCCGCAACCCAATCAGCCCCAGCATTTT. This chain links TRBV18 with TRBJ1-5, with D hard to call. In germline, CDR1 is KGHSH, CDR2 LQKENI. Trimming stripped 0 bases from V and 3 bases from J, with 12 bases between. The CDR3 totals 16 residues.

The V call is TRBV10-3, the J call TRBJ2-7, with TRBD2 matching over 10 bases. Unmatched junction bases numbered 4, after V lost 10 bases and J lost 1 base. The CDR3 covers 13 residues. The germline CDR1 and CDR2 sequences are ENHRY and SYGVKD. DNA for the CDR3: TGTGCCACCGGGACTAGCGCTTCCTACGAGCAGTACTTC. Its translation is CATGTSASYEQYF.

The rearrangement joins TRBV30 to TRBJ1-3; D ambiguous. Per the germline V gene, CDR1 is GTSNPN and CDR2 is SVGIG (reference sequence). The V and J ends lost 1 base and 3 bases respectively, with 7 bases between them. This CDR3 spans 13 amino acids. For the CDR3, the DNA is TGTGCCTGGAGTGGGCAGCGTGGAAACACCATATATTTT. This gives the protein CAWSGQRGNTIYF.

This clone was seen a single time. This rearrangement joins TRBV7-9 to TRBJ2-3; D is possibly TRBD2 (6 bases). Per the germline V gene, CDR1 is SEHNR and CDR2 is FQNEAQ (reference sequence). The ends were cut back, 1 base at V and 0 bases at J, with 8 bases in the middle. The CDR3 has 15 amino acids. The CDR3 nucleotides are TGTGCCAGCAGCTTAGGCGGGGAGAGCACAGATACGCAGTATTTT. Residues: CASSLGGESTDTQYF.

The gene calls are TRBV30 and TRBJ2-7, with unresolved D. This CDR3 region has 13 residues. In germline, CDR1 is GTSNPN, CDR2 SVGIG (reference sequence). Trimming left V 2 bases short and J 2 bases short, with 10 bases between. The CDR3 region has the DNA TGTGCCTGGAGTTTAGGCTCCACCTACGAGCAGTACTTC. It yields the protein CAWSLGSTYEQYF.